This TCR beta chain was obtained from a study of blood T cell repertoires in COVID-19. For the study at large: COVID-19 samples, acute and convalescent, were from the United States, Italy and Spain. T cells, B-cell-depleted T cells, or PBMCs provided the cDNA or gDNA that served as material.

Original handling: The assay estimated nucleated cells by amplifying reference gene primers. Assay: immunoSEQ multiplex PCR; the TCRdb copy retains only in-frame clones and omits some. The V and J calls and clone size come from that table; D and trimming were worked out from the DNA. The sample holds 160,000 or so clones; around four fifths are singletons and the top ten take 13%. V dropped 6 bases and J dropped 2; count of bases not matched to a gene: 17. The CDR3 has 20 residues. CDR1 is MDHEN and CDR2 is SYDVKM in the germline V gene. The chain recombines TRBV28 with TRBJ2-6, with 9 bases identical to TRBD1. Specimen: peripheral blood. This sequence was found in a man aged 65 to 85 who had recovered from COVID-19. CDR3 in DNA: TGTGCCAGCAGCCATCCCGGACCCGGACAGGGGTCAACTGGGGCCAACGTCCTGACTTTC. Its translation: CASSHPGPGQGSTGANVLTF.